Listed here is a single TCR beta chain. No antigen is known for it. Assay used: immunoSEQ multiplex PCR; TCRdb lists only in-frame clones, some missing. The repertoire includes some 70,000 clones, about 89% of them detected once, and roughly 2% sits in the top ten. Germline CDR1 is SEHNR and CDR2 is FQNEAQ (reference sequence). CDR3 length equals 13 residues. Trimming stripped 2 bases from V and 1 base from J, with 3 bases between. This record comes from a study of OX40 agonist ivuxolimab in advanced cancers. About the study: Mean age 60 years, range about 20 to 85; just over 80% male. Partial responses were observed in three patients, of whom one had hepatocellular carcinoma and two had cutaneous melanoma.

Study findings and constraints: CD4+ T cells averaged fewer expanded clones than CD8+ T cells.

This sample comprised CD4+ or CD8+ T cells sorted from blood, obtained in a trial of the OX40 agonist ivuxolimab. This clonotype was sampled from an adult with an advanced solid tumor such as melanoma, head and neck, liver or kidney cancer. The genes are TRBV7-9 and TRBJ1-5; no firm D call. The CDR3 reads CASSLLSNQPQHF. In DNA, the CDR3 is TGTGCCAGCAGCTTACTGAGCAATCAGCCCCAGCATTTT.